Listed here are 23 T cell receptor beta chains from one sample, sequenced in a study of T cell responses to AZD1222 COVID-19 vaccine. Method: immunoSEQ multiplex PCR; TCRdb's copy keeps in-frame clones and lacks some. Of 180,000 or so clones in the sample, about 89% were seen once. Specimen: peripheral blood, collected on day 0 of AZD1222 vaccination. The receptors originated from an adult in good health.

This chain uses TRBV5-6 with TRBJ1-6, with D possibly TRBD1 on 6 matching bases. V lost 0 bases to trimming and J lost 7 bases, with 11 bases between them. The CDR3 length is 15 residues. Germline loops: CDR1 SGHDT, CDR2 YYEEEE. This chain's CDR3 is CASSLDRVRNSPLHF. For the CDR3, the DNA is TGTGCCAGCAGCTTGGACAGGGTAAGGAATTCACCCCTCCACTTT.

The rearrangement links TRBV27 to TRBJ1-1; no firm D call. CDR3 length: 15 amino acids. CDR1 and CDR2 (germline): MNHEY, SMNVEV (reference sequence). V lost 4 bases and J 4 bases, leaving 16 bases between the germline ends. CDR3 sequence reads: CASSSTGSEGTEAFF. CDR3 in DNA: TGTGCCAGCAGTTCTACGGGATCCGAGGGCACTGAAGCTTTCTTT.

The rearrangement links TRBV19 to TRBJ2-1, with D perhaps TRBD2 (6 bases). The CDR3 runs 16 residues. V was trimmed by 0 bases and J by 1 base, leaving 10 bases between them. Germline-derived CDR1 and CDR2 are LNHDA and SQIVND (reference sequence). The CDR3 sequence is CASSIDFSGSYNEQFF. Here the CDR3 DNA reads TGTGCCAGTAGTATAGATTTTAGCGGTTCCTACAATGAGCAGTTCTTC.

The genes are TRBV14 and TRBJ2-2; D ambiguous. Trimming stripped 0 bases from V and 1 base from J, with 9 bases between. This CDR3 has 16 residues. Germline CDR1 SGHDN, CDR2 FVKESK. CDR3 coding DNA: TGTGCCAGCAGCCAAGATTGGTTTGAGAACACCGGGGAGCTGTTTTTT. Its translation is CASSQDWFENTGELFF.

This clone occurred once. CDR3 residues: CASKGTSGGPKNTDTQYF. CDR3 sequence (DNA): TGCGCCAGCAAGGGGACTAGCGGGGGGCCCAAGAACACAGATACGCAGTATTTT. V usage is TRBV5-1 and J usage is TRBJ2-3, with 15 bases fitting TRBD2. V shed 6 bases, J shed 2 bases, and the junction held 10 bases outside the gene matches. CDR3 size: 18 residues. CDR1 and CDR2 from the germline V gene are SGHRS and YFSETQ. The whole variable domain, filled in from reference TRBV5-1 and TRBJ2-3, reads KAGVTQTPRYLIKTRGQQVTLSCSPISGHRSVSWYQQTPGQGLQFLFEYFSETQRNKGNFPGRFSGRQFSNSRSEMNVSTLELGDSALYLCASKGTSGGPKNTDTQYFGPGTRLTVL.

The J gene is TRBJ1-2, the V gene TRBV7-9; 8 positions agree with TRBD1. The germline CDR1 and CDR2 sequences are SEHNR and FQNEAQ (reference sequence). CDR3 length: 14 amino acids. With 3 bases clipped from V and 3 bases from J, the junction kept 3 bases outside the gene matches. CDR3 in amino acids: CASSFAGGYYGYTF. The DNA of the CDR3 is TGTGCCAGCAGCTTTGCAGGGGGCTACTATGGCTACACCTTC. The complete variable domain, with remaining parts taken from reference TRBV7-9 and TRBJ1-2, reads DTGVSQNPRHKITKRGQNVTFRCDPISEHNRLYWYRQTLGQGPEFLTYFQNEAQLEKSRLLSDRFSAERPKGSFSTLEIQRTEQGDSAMYLCASSFAGGYYGYTFGSGTRLTVV.

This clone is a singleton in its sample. The CDR3 reads CASSLASGARETQYF. The CDR3 DNA reads TGTGCCAGCAGCTTAGCCTCAGGGGCTCGAGAGACCCAGTACTTC. V gene TRBV7-9 combines with J gene TRBJ2-5, with D possibly matching TRBD1 (6 bases). The CDR3 consists of 15 residues. V was shortened by 0 bases and J by 4 bases, with 12 bases between the two germline ends. CDR1 and CDR2 from the germline V gene are SEHNR and FQNEAQ (reference sequence).

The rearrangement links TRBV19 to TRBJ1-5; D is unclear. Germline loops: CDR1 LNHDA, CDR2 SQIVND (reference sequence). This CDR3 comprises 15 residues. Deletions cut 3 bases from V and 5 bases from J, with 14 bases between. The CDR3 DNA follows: TGTGCCAGTAGTATGCTGGGGTCGTGGGATCAGCCCCAGCATTTT. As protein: CASSMLGSWDQPQHF.

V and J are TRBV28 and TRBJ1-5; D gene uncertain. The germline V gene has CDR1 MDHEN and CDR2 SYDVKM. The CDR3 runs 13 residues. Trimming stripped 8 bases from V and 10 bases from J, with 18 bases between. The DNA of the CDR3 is TGTGCCAGCGAATCTGAGGGCGCGGGACCCCAGCATTTT. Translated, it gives CASESEGAGPQHF.

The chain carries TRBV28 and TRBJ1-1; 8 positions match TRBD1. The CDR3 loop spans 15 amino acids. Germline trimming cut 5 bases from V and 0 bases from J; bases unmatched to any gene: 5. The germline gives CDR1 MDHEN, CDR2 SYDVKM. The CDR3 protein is CASSVLDRVNTEAFF. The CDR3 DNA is TGTGCCAGCAGTGTACTGGACAGGGTGAACACTGAAGCTTTCTTT.

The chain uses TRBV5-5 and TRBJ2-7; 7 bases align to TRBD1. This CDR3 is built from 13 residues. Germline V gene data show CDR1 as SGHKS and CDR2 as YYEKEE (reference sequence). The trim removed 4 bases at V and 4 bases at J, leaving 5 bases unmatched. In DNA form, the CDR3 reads TGTGCCAGCAGCCACCAGACAGGGTACGAGCAGTACGTC. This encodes CASSHQTGYEQYV.

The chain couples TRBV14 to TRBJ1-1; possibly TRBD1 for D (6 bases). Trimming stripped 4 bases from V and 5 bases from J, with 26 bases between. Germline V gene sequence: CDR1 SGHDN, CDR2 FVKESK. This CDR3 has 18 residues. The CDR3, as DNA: TGTGCCAGCAGCCCGAACCCGGGACGCTCCCTAAGGGGGACTGAAGCTTTCTTT. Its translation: CASSPNPGRSLRGTEAFF.

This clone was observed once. The CDR3 region has the DNA TGCAGCGTTTCCAGGACGGGGGAAAACACTGAAGCTTTCTTT. As protein: CSVSRTGENTEAFF. The V gene is TRBV29-1, the J gene TRBJ1-1; a possible D gene is TRBD1 (5 bases). Trimming cost V 5 bases and J 2 bases, with 15 bases left between them. The CDR3 runs 14 residues. Germline CDR1 and CDR2: SQVTM and ANQGSEA.

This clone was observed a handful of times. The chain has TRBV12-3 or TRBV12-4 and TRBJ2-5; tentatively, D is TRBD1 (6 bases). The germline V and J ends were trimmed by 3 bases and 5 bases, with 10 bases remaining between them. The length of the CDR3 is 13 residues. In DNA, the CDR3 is TGTGCCAGCAGTTTTTTCAGGGGCGAGACCCAGTACTTC. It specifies CASSFFRGETQYF.

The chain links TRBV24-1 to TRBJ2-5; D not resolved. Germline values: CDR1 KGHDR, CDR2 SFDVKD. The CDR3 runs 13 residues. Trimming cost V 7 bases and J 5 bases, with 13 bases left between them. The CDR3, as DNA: TGTGCCACCAGCGGGTTTGGGGTCGAGACCCAGTACTTC. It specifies CATSGFGVETQYF.

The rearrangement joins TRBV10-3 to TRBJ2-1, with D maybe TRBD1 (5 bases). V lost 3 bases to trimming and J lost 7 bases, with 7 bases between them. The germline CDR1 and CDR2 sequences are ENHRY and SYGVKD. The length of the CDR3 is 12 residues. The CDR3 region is CAISDRANEQFF. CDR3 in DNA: TGTGCCATCAGTGACAGGGCGAATGAGCAGTTCTTC.

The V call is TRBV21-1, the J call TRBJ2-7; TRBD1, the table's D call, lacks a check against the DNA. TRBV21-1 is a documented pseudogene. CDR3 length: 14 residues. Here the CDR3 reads CASSNRDRTYEQYV. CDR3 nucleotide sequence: TGTGCCAGCAGCAACCGGGACAGGACCTACGAGCAGTACGTC.

As DNA, the CDR3 is TGTGCCAGCAGTGAAGTTCGGGGCTCTGGTTCACCCCTCCACTTT. This translates into CASSEVRGSGSPLHF. The rearrangement joins TRBV2 to TRBJ1-6, with D perhaps matching TRBD1 (5 bases). This CDR3 contains 15 residues. The V end lost 1 base, the J end lost 9 bases, and 13 bases lay between the germline ends. In germline, CDR1 is SNHLY, CDR2 FYNNEI.

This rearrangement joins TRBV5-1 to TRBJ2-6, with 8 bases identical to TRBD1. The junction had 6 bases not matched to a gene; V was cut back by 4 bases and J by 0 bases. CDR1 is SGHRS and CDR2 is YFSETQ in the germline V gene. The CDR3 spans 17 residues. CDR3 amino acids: CASSTDRELSGANVLTF. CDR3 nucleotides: TGCGCCAGCAGCACGGACAGGGAACTCTCTGGGGCCAACGTCCTGACTTTC.

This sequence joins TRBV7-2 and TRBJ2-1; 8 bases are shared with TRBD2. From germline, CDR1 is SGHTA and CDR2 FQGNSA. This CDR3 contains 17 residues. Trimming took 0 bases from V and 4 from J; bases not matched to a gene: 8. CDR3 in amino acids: CASSLASGSANYNEQFF. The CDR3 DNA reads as TGTGCCAGCAGCTTAGCCAGCGGGAGTGCGAATTACAATGAGCAGTTCTTC. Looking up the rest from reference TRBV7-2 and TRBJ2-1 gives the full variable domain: GAGVSQSPSNKVTEKGKDVELRCDPISGHTALYWYRQSLGQGLEFLIYFQGNSAPDKSGLPSDRFSAERTGGSVSTLTIQRTQQEDSAVYLCASSLASGSANYNEQFFGPGTRLTVL.

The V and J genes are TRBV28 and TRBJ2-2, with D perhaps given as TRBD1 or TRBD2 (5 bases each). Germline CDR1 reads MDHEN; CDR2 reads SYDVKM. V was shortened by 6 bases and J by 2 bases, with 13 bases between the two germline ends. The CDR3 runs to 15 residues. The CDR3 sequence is CASRTGTDNTGELFF. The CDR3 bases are TGTGCCAGCAGAACCGGGACGGACAACACCGGGGAGCTGTTTTTT.

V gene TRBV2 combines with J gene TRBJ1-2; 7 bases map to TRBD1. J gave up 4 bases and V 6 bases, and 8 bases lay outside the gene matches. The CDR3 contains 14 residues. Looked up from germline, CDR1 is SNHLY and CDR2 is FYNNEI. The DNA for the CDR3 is TGTGCCAGCAGACTACAGGGGATGAGCTATGGCTACACCTTC. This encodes CASRLQGMSYGYTF.

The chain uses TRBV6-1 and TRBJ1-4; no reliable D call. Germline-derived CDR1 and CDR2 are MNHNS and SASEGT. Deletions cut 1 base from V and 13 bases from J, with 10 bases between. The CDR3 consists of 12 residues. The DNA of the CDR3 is TGTGCCAGCAGTGAAGGGAGTGGGCGACTGTTTTTT. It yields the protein CASSEGSGRLFF.